This TCR beta chain was found in a study of blood T cell repertoires in COVID-19. Clones were sequenced by immunoSEQ multiplex PCR, and TCRdb holds only the in-frame ones, with some missing. The sample records 130,000 or so clones, around nine tenths being singletons. Germline V gene lookup returns CDR1 SEHNR and CDR2 FQNEAQ (reference sequence). V lost 5 bases to trimming and J lost 4 bases, with 8 bases between them. There are 12 residues in the CDR3. This clonotype was sampled from a woman between 45 and 60 years old with acute or convalescent COVID-19. The rearrangement links TRBV7-9 to TRBJ1-2; D is perhaps TRBD1 (5 bases). Input material: peripheral blood. The CDR3 DNA sequence: TGTGCCAGCAGCCCCGACAGCTATGGCTACACCTTC. Protein product: CASSPDSYGYTF. The whole variable domain, filled in from reference TRBV7-9 and TRBJ1-2, reads DTGVSQNPRHKITKRGQNVTFRCDPISEHNRLYWYRQTLGQGPEFLTYFQNEAQLEKSRLLSDRFSAERPKGSFSTLEIQRTEQGDSAMYLCASSPDSYGYTFGSGTRLTVV.